This T cell receptor (beta chain) was sequenced during a study of CD8+ T cells in alopecia areata. This clone showed up just a few times. Reverse transcription of extracted RNA yielded cDNA, which provided the sequencing template. Sequencing was performed with immunoSEQ multiplex PCR; in TCRdb, only in-frame clones are kept and a portion is missing. Of some 180,000 clones listed, around 63% were seen once; the top ten hold roughly 1.7%. CDR3 size: 12 residues. The V end was cut by 7 bases, the J end by 10 bases, with 19 bases between. Looked up from germline, CDR1 is SQVTM and CDR2 is ANQGSEA. The sequencing here drew on CD4+ T cells sorted from blood, taken at week 0. The rearrangement uses TRBV29-1 and TRBJ1-1; D might be TRBD1 (5 bases). The sequence came from a human donor with alopecia areata. CDR3 sequence reads: CSALGERVVAFF. In DNA form, the CDR3 reads TGCAGCGCTCTAGGGGAGAGGGTAGTAGCTTTCTTT.